The 9 T cell receptor beta chains in this list originate from one sample, sequenced in a study of blood T cells in healthy people across ages (dated by TCRdb to the mid-2010s). Library creation used 5' RACE. Reads for this sample came from an Illumina HiSeq 2500. A second PCR of about 7 to 12 cycles was performed with a sample-barcoded 5' primer and a J-beta primer mix. The public reads were reanalyzed by TCRdb: fastp trimming at Q25, MiXCR alignment, in-frame beta chains only. Rows merge per CDR3 protein into single entries with the most common DNA and genes. In all, the sample holds 1.5 million or so distinct CDR3 sequences, and approximately 39% of those were seen once. The top ten hold under 5% of the sample. The sequenced sample was blood. The source of these receptors is a woman aged 18 to 35 in good health.

The rearrangement uses TRBV14 and TRBJ2-1, with 7 bases matching TRBD2. After removal of 4 bases from V and 0 bases from J, the junction contained 3 bases not matched to a gene. Germline assignment: CDR1 SGHDN and CDR2 FVKESK. CDR3 length: 15 residues. The DNA of the CDR3 is TGTGCCAGCAGCCGGACTAGATTCTCCTACAATGAGCAGTTCTTC. Encoded protein: CASSRTRFSYNEQFF.

V and J are TRBV4-3 and TRBJ2-1; D ambiguous. CDR1 LGHNA and CDR2 YSLEER come from the germline V gene. The V end was cut by 0 bases, the J end by 9 bases, with 12 bases between. The CDR3 is 14 residues long. The CDR3 spells CASSQDLVDFEQFF. CDR3 coding DNA: TGCGCCAGCAGCCAAGATCTTGTGGATTTTGAGCAGTTCTTC.

The rearrangement uses TRBV4-3 and TRBJ1-1, with D possibly matching TRBD1 (6 bases). Germline V CDR1 and CDR2: LGHNA, YSLEER. This CDR3 is 15 amino acids long. Trimming shortened V by 4 bases and J by 0 bases, and 12 bases separated the two germline ends. The CDR3 loop is CASSLRTAVNTEAFF. In DNA, the CDR3 is TGCGCCAGCAGCCTAAGGACAGCCGTGAACACTGAAGCTTTCTTT.

The chain employs TRBV7-3 and TRBJ2-3; D remains ambiguous. V lost 5 bases, J lost 8 bases, and 11 bases lay in between. The CDR3 length is 12 residues. Per the germline V gene, CDR1 is SGHTA and CDR2 is FQGTGA. The CDR3 reads CASSPHFGTQYF. CDR3 in DNA: TGTGCCAGCAGCCCTCACTTTGGTACGCAGTATTTT.

The chain recombines TRBV7-9 with TRBJ2-7; 14 bases agree with TRBD2. The J call is uncertain, as TRBJ2-5 better fits the DNA end. Germline CDR1 reads SEHNR; CDR2 reads FQNEAQ (reference sequence). CDR3 length: 16 amino acids. This CDR3 is CASSQTSGGVVKTQYF. CDR3 coding DNA: TGTGCCAGCAGCCAGACTAGCGGGGGGGTTGTGAAGACCCAGTACTTC.

The rearrangement joins TRBV7-6 to TRBJ2-5, with 8 bases aligning to TRBD1. The J call may be mistaken, given a closer DNA end match to TRBJ2-7. Germline CDR1 reads SGHVS; CDR2 reads FNYEAQ. The CDR3 contains 15 residues. The CDR3 sequence: CASSSFDRGKGEQYF. DNA for the CDR3: TGTGCCAGCAGCTCTTTTGACAGGGGTAAAGGCGAGCAGTACTTC.

V usage is TRBV18 and J usage is TRBJ2-7; 9 nucleotides align to TRBD1. Germline loops: CDR1 KGHSH, CDR2 LQKENI. V gave up 6 bases and J gave up 2 bases; unmatched junction bases: 8. The CDR3 has 15 residues. The CDR3 DNA is TGTGCCAGCTCTCCTGGACAGGGGCCCCCCTACGAGCAGTACTTC. Translation: CASSPGQGPPYEQYF.

The chain employs TRBV20-1 and TRBJ2-5; tentative D call: TRBD1 (5 bases). Germline values: CDR1 DFQATT, CDR2 SNEGSKA (reference sequence). This CDR3 comprises 17 residues. V gave up 6 bases and J gave up 5 bases, with 28 bases separating them. CDR3: CSANAFDDSISWETQYF. Written as DNA, the CDR3 is TGCAGTGCGAACGCTTTCGACGACAGTATCTCGTGGGAGACCCAGTACTTC.

The CDR3 region has the DNA TGCAGTGCTCCAGACAGGGCCAACTACGAGCAGTACTTC. This codes for CSAPDRANYEQYF. The V and J genes are TRBV20-1 and TRBJ2-7, with TRBD1 matching 7 bases. The germline gives CDR1 DFQATT, CDR2 SNEGSKA (reference sequence). The ends lost 5 bases at V and 3 bases at J; junction bases unmatched: 7. The CDR3 has 13 amino acids.